The 4 T cell receptor beta chains listed next were all sequenced from one sample in a study of T cells in Graves' hyperthyroidism and ophthalmopathy. RNA transcripts gave rise to amplified TCR beta CDR3 regions. The HTBI primer set was used in a first-round RT-PCR of the TCR CDR3. TCRdb ran MiXCR on the multiplex PCR reads and lists one entry per CDR3 protein. The table includes about 740,000 distinct CDR3 sequences, around 15% detected once. The sample taken for sequencing was blood. These receptors originate from a woman younger than 35 with Graves' hyperthyroidism.

This clonotype was observed at least ten times. The chain is built from TRBV12-3 or TRBV12-4 and TRBJ2-7; D remains ambiguous. The CDR3 runs to 12 residues. V lost 5 bases and J 4 bases, leaving 9 bases between the germline ends. The CDR3 region is CASSLVEYEQYF. In DNA form, the CDR3 reads TGTGCCAGCAGTCTCGTTGAGTACGAGCAGTACTTC.

As regards this clonotype: A clone one base away is much larger, so this may be a read error. The gene calls are TRBV2 and TRBJ2-1; possibly TRBD1 for D (5 bases). This CDR3 region has 15 residues. V was cut by 6 bases and J by 5 bases, with 17 bases left in between. The germline V gene has CDR1 SNHLY and CDR2 FYNNEI. In DNA form, the CDR3 reads TGTGCCAGCAGGCTCAGGGAATTTGGCGACAATGAGCAGTTCTTC. Translating it yields CASRLREFGDNEQFF.

The chain couples TRBV6-1 to TRBJ1-6; D is unresolved. V gave up 8 bases and J gave up 9 bases, with 14 bases separating them. Per germline, CDR1 MNHNS and CDR2 SASEGT. CDR3 length: 13 residues. Written as DNA, the CDR3 is TGTGCCAGCTCTCTCCTGGAGGGTTCACCCCTCCACTTT. This encodes CASSLLEGSPLHF.

This clonotype was seen only a few times. The J gene is TRBJ1-4, the V gene TRBV6-1; 10 bases are shared with TRBD1. With V trimmed by 5 bases and J by 5 bases, 5 bases remained unmatched. Germline V gene data show CDR1 as MNHNS and CDR2 as SASEGT. CDR3 length equals 15 residues. The CDR3 is CASSPRDRGNEKLFF. Here the CDR3 DNA reads TGTGCCAGCAGTCCCCGGGACAGGGGAAATGAAAAACTGTTTTTT.